Within the sample, the clone carrying this T cell receptor (delta chain) is large. The sample carries other DNA sequences with the same CDR3. These data are taken from a study of DNA immune sequencing with unique molecular identifiers. A 32-plex genomic DNA assay used primers for all 8 TRDV and 4 TRDJ genes. A 12-nucleotide UMI was added during 3 barcoding PCR cycles before adapter PCR. TCRdb re-called clones from the multiplex PCR reads via CATT. The sample shows approximately 1,900 delta-chain clones, 5% to 8% of them seen only once. The CDR3 consists of 19 residues. Germline V gene data show CDR1 as GEAIGNYY and CDR2 as EKD. V was shortened by 0 bases and J by 2 bases, with 24 bases between the two germline ends.

This clonotype originated in a human donor in good health. The sample consisted of gamma-delta T cells from buffy coat blood. J is TRDJ1 and V is TRDV2, with D perhaps TRDD3 (6 bases). The CDR3 bases are TGTGCCTGTGACACCGTATTCTTGGGGTCGGTGGGGGCTACCGATAAACTCATCTTT. It encodes CACDTVFLGSVGATDKLIF.